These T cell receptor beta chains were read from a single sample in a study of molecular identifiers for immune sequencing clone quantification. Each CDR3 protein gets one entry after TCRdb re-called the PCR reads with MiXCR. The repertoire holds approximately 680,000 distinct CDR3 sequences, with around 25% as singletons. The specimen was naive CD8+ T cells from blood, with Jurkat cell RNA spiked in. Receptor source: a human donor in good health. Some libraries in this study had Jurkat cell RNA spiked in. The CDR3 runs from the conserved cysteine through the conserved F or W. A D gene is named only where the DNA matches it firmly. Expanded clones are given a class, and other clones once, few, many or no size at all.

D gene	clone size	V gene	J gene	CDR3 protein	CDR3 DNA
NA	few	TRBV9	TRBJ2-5	CASSAEVDGQETQYF	TGTGCCAGCAGCGCGGAGGTAGACGGACAAGAGACCCAGTACTTC
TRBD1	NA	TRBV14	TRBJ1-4	CASSQEGTGSEKLFF	TGTGCCAGCAGCCAAGAAGGGACAGGAAGCGAAAAACTGTTTTTT
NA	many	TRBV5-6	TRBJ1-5	CASSLGFSNQPQHF	TGTGCCAGCAGCTTGGGATTCAGCAATCAGCCCCAGCATTTT
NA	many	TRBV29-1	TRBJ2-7	CSVQRDYEQYF	TGCAGCGTTCAGAGAGACTACGAGCAGTACTTC
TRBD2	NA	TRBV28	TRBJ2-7	CASSLERENPYEQYF	TGTGCCAGCAGTTTAGAGCGGGAGAACCCCTACGAGCAGTACTTC
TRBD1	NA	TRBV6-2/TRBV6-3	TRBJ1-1	CASSYLQGMIEAFF	TGTGCCAGCAGTTACTTACAGGGGATGATTGAAGCTTTCTTT
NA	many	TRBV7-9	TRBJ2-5	CASGGQFERTQYF	TGTGCCAGCGGGGGGCAGTTCGAACGGACCCAGTACTTC
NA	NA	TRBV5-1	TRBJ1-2	CASRSEGHNYGYTF	TGCGCCAGCCGTTCGGAGGGGCATAACTATGGCTACACCTTC
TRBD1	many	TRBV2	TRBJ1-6	CASNTGQDYNSPLHF	TGTGCCAGCAACACGGGACAGGACTATAATTCACCCCTCCACTTT
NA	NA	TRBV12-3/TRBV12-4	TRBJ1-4	CASSFGPRGEKLFF	TGTGCCAGCAGTTTCGGTCCAAGGGGTGAAAAACTGTTTTTT
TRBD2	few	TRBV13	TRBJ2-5	CASSLGGRAGETQYF	TGTGCCAGCAGCTTAGGGGGGAGGGCTGGAGAGACCCAGTACTTC
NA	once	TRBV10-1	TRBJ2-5	CASSAPFGRPFEPETQYF	TGCGCCAGCAGCGCCCCTTTTGGCCGGCCCTTCGAGCCGGAGACCCAGTACTTC
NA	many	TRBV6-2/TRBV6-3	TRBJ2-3	CASSYVSDQDTQYF	TGTGCCAGCAGTTACGTGTCGGATCAAGATACGCAGTATTTT
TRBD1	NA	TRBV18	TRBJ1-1	CASSPRDRAEAFF	TGTGCCAGCTCACCTAGGGACAGGGCGGAGGCTTTCTTT
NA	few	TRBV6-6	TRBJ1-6	CASSESPDQYNSPLHF	TGTGCCAGCAGTGAAAGTCCCGACCAATATAATTCACCCCTCCACTTT
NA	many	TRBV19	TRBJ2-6	CASSQGPTSLFSGANVLTF	TGTGCCAGTAGTCAAGGACCGACGTCGCTTTTCTCTGGGGCCAACGTCCTGACTTTC
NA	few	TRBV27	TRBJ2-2	CASSLIGVAGELFF	TGTGCCAGCAGTCTAATTGGGGTTGCCGGGGAGCTGTTTTTT
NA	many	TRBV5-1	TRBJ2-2	CASSSVSHTGELFF	TGCGCCAGCAGCTCAGTTAGTCACACCGGGGAGCTGTTTTTT
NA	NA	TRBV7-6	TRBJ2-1	CASSLVGDEYHEQFF	TGTGCCAGCAGCTTAGTGGGTGACGAATACCATGAGCAGTTCTTC
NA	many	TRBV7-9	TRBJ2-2	CASSHRNTGELFF	TGTGCCAGCAGCCATCGTAACACCGGGGAGCTGTTTTTT
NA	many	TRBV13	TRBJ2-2	CASSPPSHTGELFF	TGTGCCAGCAGCCCCCCAAGTCACACCGGGGAGCTGTTTTTT
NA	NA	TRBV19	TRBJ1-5	CASSNSRDGFGNQPQHF	TGTGCCAGTAGTAACAGCCGGGACGGCTTCGGCAATCAGCCCCAGCATTTT
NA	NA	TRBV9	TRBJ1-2	CASDGGRYYGYTF	TGTGCCAGCGACGGAGGAAGATACTATGGCTACACCTTC
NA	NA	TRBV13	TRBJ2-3	CASSLDTGRSLYF	TGTGCCAGCAGCTTAGACACAGGCCGGTCATTGTATTTT
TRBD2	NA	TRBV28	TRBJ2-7	CASSLPGLTSAGSSSYEQYF	TGTGCCAGCAGTTTACCAGGACTCACTAGCGCGGGTAGCAGTTCCTACGAGCAGTACTTC
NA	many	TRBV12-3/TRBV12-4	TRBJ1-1	CASSPPYQQGEAFF	TGTGCCAGCAGTCCCCCATATCAGCAGGGTGAAGCTTTCTTT
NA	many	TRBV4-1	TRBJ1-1	CASSQVYPGDTEAFF	TGCGCCAGCAGCCAAGTTTACCCGGGGGACACTGAAGCTTTCTTT
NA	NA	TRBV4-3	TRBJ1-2	CASSQDSRGQANYGYTF	TGCGCCAGCAGCCAAGATAGCCGGGGGCAGGCTAACTATGGCTACACCTTC
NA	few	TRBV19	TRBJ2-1	CASSPDFGNEQFF	TGTGCCAGTAGTCCCGACTTCGGCAATGAGCAGTTCTTC
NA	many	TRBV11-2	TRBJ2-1	CASSLWSADNEQFF	TGTGCCAGCAGCTTATGGTCTGCGGACAATGAGCAGTTCTTC
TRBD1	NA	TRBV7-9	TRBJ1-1	CASSPRDRVNTEAFF	TGTGCCAGCAGCCCCCGGGACAGAGTGAACACTGAAGCTTTCTTT
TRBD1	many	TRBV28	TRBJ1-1	CASSLRYRGSVNTEAFF	TGTGCCAGCAGTTTAAGGTACAGGGGGTCCGTGAACACTGAAGCTTTCTTT
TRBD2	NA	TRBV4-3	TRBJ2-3	CASSPPVSGRAGDTQYF	TGCGCCAGCAGCCCTCCCGTTAGCGGGAGGGCCGGAGATACGCAGTATTTT
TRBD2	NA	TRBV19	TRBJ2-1	CASSISSGSTNEQFF	TGTGCCAGTAGTATATCTAGCGGGAGTACTAATGAGCAGTTCTTC
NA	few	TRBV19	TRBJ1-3	CASSITGLDTIYF	TGTGCCAGTAGTATCACGGGTCTGGACACCATATATTTT
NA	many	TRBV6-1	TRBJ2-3	CASSEPVASTDTQYF	TGTGCCAGCAGTGAACCCGTGGCTAGCACAGATACGCAGTATTTT
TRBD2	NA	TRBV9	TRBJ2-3	CASSVPTSGGSDTQYF	TGTGCCAGCAGCGTACCCACTAGCGGGGGTAGCGATACGCAGTATTTT
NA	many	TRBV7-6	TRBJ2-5	CASSLVLEIETQYF	TGTGCCAGCAGCTTAGTCCTAGAGATTGAGACCCAGTACTTC
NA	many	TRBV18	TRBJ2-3	CASSPRRESRTDTQYF	TGTGCCAGCTCACCCCGTCGGGAGTCGAGGACAGATACGCAGTATTTT
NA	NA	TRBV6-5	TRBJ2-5	CASSPLVGGKETQYF	TGTGCCAGCAGTCCCCTCGTTGGGGGGAAAGAGACCCAGTACTTC
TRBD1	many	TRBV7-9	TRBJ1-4	CASSSNDRGSIEKLFF	TGTGCCAGCAGCTCAAATGACAGGGGTTCAATTGAAAAACTGTTTTTT
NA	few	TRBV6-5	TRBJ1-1	CASSYSTWNTEAFF	TGTGCCAGCAGTTACTCGACCTGGAACACTGAAGCTTTCTTT